A single sample gave rise to the 10 T cell receptor beta chains below, sequenced in a study of naive and memory T cell subsets. Overall study results and limits: Naive repertoires, especially CD8, held a few larger clonotypes, possibly memory cells re-expressing CD45RA.

The antigens for these receptors are not known. An equimolar mix of two oligonucleotides served as the beta constant-region primer for TRBC1 and TRBC2. The ligated cDNA underwent four PCR rounds using SP2 and nested alpha and beta constant-region primers. TCRdb re-analysed the UMI-ligation and nested PCR reads in MiXCR, keeping a single row per CDR3 protein. The sample has about 150,000 distinct CDR3 sequences; approximately 22% are singletons. Sequenced material: naive CD4+ T cells from blood. Source of these receptors: a human donor in good health.

The rearrangement links TRBV12-3 or TRBV12-4 to TRBJ2-1; the match to TRBD1 covers 7 bases. The trim removed 5 bases at V and 11 bases at J, leaving 6 bases unmatched. This CDR3 contains 12 residues. The CDR3 nucleotides are TGTGCCAGCAGTCCGACAGGGAGTCAGCAGTTCTTC. It codes for CASSPTGSQQFF.

In its sample, this clonotype was seen a few times. V gene TRBV6-2 or TRBV6-3 combines with J gene TRBJ2-7, with a weak D call TRBD2 (5 bases). The V end was cut by 0 bases, the J end by 5 bases, with 8 bases between. The CDR3 extends over 13 amino acids. The germline gives CDR1 MNHEY, CDR2 SVGEGT. The CDR3: CASSYSTGNEQYF. Written as DNA, the CDR3 is TGTGCCAGCAGTTACTCGACCGGGAACGAGCAGTACTTC.

This chain uses TRBV28 with TRBJ1-4; a weak D match, TRBD1 (5 bases). Germline loops: CDR1 MDHEN, CDR2 SYDVKM. Trimming stripped 6 bases from V and 3 bases from J, with 14 bases between. This CDR3 spans 15 amino acids. The CDR3 loop is CASSPPGGANEKLFF. The DNA for the CDR3 is TGTGCCAGCAGCCCCCCCGGAGGGGCTAATGAAAAACTGTTTTTT.

This clonotype was counted a few times. The chain uses TRBV7-9 and TRBJ2-7; tentative D call: TRBD1 (6 bases). CDR3 length: 15 residues. CDR1 is SEHNR and CDR2 is FQNEAQ in the germline V gene (reference sequence). V lost 4 bases, J lost 9 bases, and 22 bases lay in between. CDR3 sequence: CASSSEPQGLGGQYF. The CDR3 coding sequence is TGTGCCAGCAGCTCGGAACCACAGGGCCTTGGGGGGCAGTACTTC. The variable domain in full, completed from reference TRBV7-9 and TRBJ2-7, reads DTGVSQNPRHKITKRGQNVTFRCDPISEHNRLYWYRQTLGQGPEFLTYFQNEAQLEKSRLLSDRFSAERPKGSFSTLEIQRTEQGDSAMYLCASSSEPQGLGGQYFGPGTRLTVT.

This clonotype showed up just a few times. The chain links TRBV15 to TRBJ2-5; 12 bases match TRBD2. The CDR3 sequence is 16 residues long. The V gene's germline CDR1 is LNHNV and CDR2 YYDKDF (reference sequence). V was pared by 5 bases and J by 3 bases, with 7 bases of the junction left unmatched. The CDR3 nucleotides read TGTGCCACCAGCTCCCGGACTAGCGGGGTGAAAGAGACCCAGTACTTC. This gives the protein CATSSRTSGVKETQYF.

CDR3 in DNA: TGCGCCAGCACCCGAGGCCCTAGCGGTCAAGAGACCCAGTACTTC. The encoded protein is CASTRGPSGQETQYF. The J gene is TRBJ2-5, the V gene TRBV5-1; 7 positions agree with TRBD2. In germline, CDR1 is SGHRS, CDR2 YFSETQ. The CDR3 sequence is 15 residues long. V gave up 6 bases and J gave up 2 bases; unmatched junction bases: 10.

There are many counts of this clonotype. This rearrangement joins TRBV20-1 to TRBJ1-5; D is possibly TRBD1 (5 bases). Trimming took off 6 bases at V and 2 bases at J, with 5 bases between the two ends. CDR1 and CDR2 from the germline V gene are DFQATT and SNEGSKA (reference sequence). This CDR3 is 11 amino acids long. CDR3 DNA sequence: TGCAGTGCCAGGGGCAATCAGCCCCAGCATTTT. It yields the protein CSARGNQPQHF.

This rearrangement joins TRBV29-1 to TRBJ1-2, with D possibly TRBD1 on 6 matching bases. From germline, CDR1 is SQVTM and CDR2 ANQGSEA. Trimming took off 7 bases at V and 2 bases at J, with 17 bases between the two ends. This CDR3 region has 14 residues. In DNA, the CDR3 is TGCAGCGCTTATTCCGGGACAAGGAACTATGGCTACACCTTC. Protein: CSAYSGTRNYGYTF.

J is TRBJ2-7 and V is TRBV25-1; TRBD1 matches at 8 bases. Germline V lookup: CDR1 MGHDK, CDR2 SYGVNS. The CDR3 is 13 amino acids. The V gene end was trimmed by 8 bases and the J gene end by 3 bases; junction bases not matched to a gene: 6. CDR3 residues: CASWDRLNYEQYF. The CDR3 DNA is TGTGCCAGCTGGGACAGGCTAAACTACGAGCAGTACTTC.

This clonotype was seen a single time. The genes are TRBV2 and TRBJ2-2, with TRBD1 matching over 7 bases. Trimming cost V 6 bases and J 4 bases; bases outside gene matches: 8. The CDR3 totals 15 residues. Germline V gene data show CDR1 as SNHLY and CDR2 as FYNNEI. CDR3 sequence reads: CASRVDRVSTGELFF. The CDR3 bases are TGTGCCAGCAGAGTCGACAGGGTTTCCACCGGGGAGCTGTTTTTT.